This T cell receptor beta chain was sequenced in a study of early T cells in non-severe SARS-CoV-2 infection. Across the study: Investigators sequenced bulk RNA drawn from unsorted whole blood, and chains remained unpaired. Whole-study findings and limits: Matching against VDJdb likely underestimated virus-specific expansions, favoring anti-spike CD8.

Each cDNA molecule carried a unique molecular identifier. TCRdb itself ran the 5' RACE reads through MiXCR, one entry per CDR3 protein. Of more than 90,000 distinct CDR3 sequences in the sample, approximately 13% were seen once. V lost 3 bases and J 5 bases, leaving 10 bases between the germline ends. The CDR3 has 13 residues. CDR1 is MDHEN, CDR2 SYDVKM, per germline. Comments on this clonotype: Its antigen is undetermined.

The source material was whole blood. The genes are TRBV28 and TRBJ2-5; D gene unclear. The receptor was derived from an adult who was a healthcare worker with PCR-confirmed SARS-CoV-2 infection or an uninfected control (not recorded which). The CDR3 is CASSFRPPETQYF. In nucleotides, the CDR3 is TGTGCCAGCAGTTTTAGACCACCGGAGACCCAGTACTTC.